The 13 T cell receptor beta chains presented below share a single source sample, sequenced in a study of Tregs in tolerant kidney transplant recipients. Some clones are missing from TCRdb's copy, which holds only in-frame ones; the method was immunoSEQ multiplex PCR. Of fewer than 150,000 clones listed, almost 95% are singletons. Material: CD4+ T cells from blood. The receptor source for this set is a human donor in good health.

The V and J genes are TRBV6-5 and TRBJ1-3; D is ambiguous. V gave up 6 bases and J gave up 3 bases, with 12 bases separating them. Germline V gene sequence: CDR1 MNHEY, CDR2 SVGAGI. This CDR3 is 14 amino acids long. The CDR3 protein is CASSQFLVGNTIYF. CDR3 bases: TGTGCCAGCAGCCAATTCTTAGTTGGAAACACCATATATTTT.

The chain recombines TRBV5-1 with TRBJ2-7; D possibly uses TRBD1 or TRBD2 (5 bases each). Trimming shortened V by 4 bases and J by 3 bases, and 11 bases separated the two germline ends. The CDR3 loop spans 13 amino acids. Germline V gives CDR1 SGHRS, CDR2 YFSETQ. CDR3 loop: CASSAGTGYEQYF. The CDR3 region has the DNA TGCGCCAGCAGCGCTGGGACGGGCTACGAGCAGTACTTC.

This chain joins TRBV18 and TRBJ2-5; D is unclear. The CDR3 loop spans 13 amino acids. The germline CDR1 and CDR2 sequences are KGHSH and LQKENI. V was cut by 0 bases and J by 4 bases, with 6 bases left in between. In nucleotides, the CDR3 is TGTGCCAGCTCACCACCCGCTAGAGAGACCCAGTACTTC. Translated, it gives CASSPPARETQYF. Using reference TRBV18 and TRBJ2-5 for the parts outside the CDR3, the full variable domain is NAGVMQNPRHLVRRRGQEARLRCSPMKGHSHVYWYRQLPEEGLKFMVYLQKENIIDESGMPKERFSAEFPKEGPSILRIQQVVRGDSAAYFCASSPPARETQYFGPGTRLLVL.

CDR3 in DNA: TGTGCCAGCTCACCACCCGGAGGAGGGTGGTATGGCTACACCTTC. Translated: CASSPPGGGWYGYTF. V gene TRBV18 combines with J gene TRBJ1-2; no definite D call. V dropped 0 bases and J dropped 5 bases, with 13 bases sitting between them. The germline V gene has CDR1 KGHSH and CDR2 LQKENI. This CDR3 spans 15 amino acids.

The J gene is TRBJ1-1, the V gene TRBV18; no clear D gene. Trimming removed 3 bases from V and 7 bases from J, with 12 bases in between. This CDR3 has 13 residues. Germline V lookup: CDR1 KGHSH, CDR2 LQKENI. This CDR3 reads CASSPLDSVEAFF. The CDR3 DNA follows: TGTGCCAGCTCACCCCTCGACTCCGTTGAAGCTTTCTTT.

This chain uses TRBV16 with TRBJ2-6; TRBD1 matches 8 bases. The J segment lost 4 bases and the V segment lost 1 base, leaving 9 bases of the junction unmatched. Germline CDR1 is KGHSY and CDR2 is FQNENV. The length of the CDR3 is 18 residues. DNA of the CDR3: TGTGCCAGCAGCCAATTTGGACAGGGATTGCTCGGGGCCAACGTCCTGACTTTC. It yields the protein CASSQFGQGLLGANVLTF.

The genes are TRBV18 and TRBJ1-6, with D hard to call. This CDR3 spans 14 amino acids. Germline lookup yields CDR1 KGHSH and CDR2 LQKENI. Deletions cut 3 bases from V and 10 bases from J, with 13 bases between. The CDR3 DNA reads TGTGCCAGCTCACCCCCCGGGATCGAATCACCCCTCCACTTT. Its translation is CASSPPGIESPLHF.

The CDR3 loop is CASSLGLAGGYKITDTQYF. The CDR3 bases are TGTGCCAGCAGCTTGGGACTAGCGGGGGGTTATAAGATCACAGATACGCAGTATTTT. V and J are TRBV7-9 and TRBJ2-3; 15 bases are a match to TRBD2. Losses at the gene ends were 3 bases for V and 2 bases for J; bases not matched to a gene: 9. CDR3 length: 19 residues. Germline V lookup: CDR1 SEHNR, CDR2 FQNEAQ (reference sequence).

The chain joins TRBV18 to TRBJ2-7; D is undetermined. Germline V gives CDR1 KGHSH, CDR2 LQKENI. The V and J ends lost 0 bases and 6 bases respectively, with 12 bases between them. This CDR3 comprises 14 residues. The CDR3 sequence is CASSPPGSLREQYF. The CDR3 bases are TGTGCCAGCTCACCACCAGGGTCCTTACGCGAGCAGTACTTC.

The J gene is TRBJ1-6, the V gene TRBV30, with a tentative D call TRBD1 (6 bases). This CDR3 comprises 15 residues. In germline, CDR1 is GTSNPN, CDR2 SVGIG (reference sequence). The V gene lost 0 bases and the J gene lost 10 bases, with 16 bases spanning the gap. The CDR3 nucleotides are TGTGCCTGGAGTGTAAAACAGGGAGCAGGGTCACCCCTCCACTTT. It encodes CAWSVKQGAGSPLHF.

CDR3 in amino acids: CASRGLANQETQYF. The CDR3 DNA is TGTGCCAGTAGGGGACTAGCGAACCAAGAGACCCAGTACTTC. The chain recombines TRBV19 with TRBJ2-5, with 10 bases aligning to TRBD2. The CDR3 extends over 14 amino acids. J gave up 0 bases and V 6 bases, and 1 base lay outside the gene matches. Per the germline V gene, CDR1 is LNHDA and CDR2 is SQIVND (reference sequence). Complete variable domain (other parts from reference TRBV19 and TRBJ2-5): DGGITQSPKYLFRKEGQNVTLSCEQNLNHDAMYWYRQDPGQGLRLIYYSQIVNDFQKGDIAEGYSVSREKKESFPLTVTSAQKNPTAFYLCASRGLANQETQYFGPGTRLLVL.

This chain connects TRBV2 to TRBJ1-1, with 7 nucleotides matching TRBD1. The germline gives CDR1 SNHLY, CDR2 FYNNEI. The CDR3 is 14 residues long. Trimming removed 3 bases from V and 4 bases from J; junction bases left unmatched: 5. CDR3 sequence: CASSDDRAGTEAFF. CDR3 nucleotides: TGTGCCAGCAGTGATGACAGGGCCGGCACTGAAGCTTTCTTT.

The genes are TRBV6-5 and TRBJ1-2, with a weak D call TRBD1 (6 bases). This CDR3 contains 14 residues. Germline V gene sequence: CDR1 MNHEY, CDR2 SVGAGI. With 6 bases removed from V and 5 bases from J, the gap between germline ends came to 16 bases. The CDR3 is CASRPPGHIYGYTF. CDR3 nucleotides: TGTGCCAGCAGACCCCCGGGACACATATATGGCTACACCTTC.